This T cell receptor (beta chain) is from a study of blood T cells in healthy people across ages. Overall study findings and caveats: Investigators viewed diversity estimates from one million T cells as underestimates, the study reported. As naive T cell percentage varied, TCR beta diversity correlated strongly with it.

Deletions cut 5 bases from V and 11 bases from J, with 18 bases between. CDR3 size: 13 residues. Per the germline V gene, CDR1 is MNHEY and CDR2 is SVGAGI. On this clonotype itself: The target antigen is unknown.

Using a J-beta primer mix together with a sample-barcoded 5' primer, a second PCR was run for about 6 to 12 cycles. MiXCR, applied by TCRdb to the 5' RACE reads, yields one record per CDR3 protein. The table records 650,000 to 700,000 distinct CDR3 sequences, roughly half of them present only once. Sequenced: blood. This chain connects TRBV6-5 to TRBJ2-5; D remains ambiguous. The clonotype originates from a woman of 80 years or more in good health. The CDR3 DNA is TGTGCCAGCAGTGTAGGAACAGCAAATGAGCAGTACTTC. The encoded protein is CASSVGTANEQYF.